A selection of T cell receptor beta chains follows, all from one sample in a study of blood T cell repertoires in COVID-19. Libraries were prepared by immunoSEQ multiplex PCR; TCRdb keeps only in-frame clonotypes and omits some of them. The table records 71,000 or so clones, 90% of them present only once. Sequenced material: peripheral blood. The receptors come from a woman aged 18-30 years with acute or convalescent COVID-19. CDR3s include the opening cysteine and the closing phenylalanine or tryptophan. The D gene is left open where the match is weak. The listing skips clone size in some rows; elsewhere it reads once, few, many or a size class.

size	V	D	J	CDR3	DNA
NA	TRBV19	TRBD1	TRBJ2-7	CASSVKQGFHEQYF	TGTGCCAGTAGTGTTAAACAGGGGTTCCACGAGCAGTACTTC
once	TRBV4-2	NA	TRBJ2-7	CASSQVTVSHEQYF	TGTGCCAGCAGCCAAGTCACAGTGTCTCACGAGCAGTACTTC
NA	TRBV9	TRBD1	TRBJ1-1	CASSVGDRGRPAFF	TGTGCCAGCAGCGTAGGGGACAGGGGGCGACCGGCTTTCTTT
NA	TRBV21-1	NA	TRBJ1-2	CASSKELEEGLTNYGYTF	TGTGCCAGCAGCAAAGAATTGGAGGAGGGCCTGACTAACTATGGCTACACCTTC
once	TRBV6-1	NA	TRBJ2-3	CASSVPLPSGTDTQYF	TGTGCCAGCAGTGTCCCCCTACCTTCCGGCACAGATACGCAGTATTTT
NA	TRBV27	NA	TRBJ2-7	CASSLGSTSSYEQYF	TGTGCCAGCAGTTTGGGAAGTACTAGCTCCTACGAGCAGTACTTC
NA	TRBV2	TRBD2	TRBJ2-3	CASRQTSGSTDTQYF	TGTGCCAGTCGACAAACTAGCGGTAGCACAGATACGCAGTATTTT
NA	TRBV28	NA	TRBJ2-7	CASSPGYEQYF	TGTGCCAGCAGTCCAGGCTACGAGCAGTACTTC
NA	TRBV7-8	TRBD2	TRBJ2-5	CASSLGGLAGGQETQYF	TGTGCCAGCAGCTTAGGGGGACTAGCGGGAGGCCAAGAGACCCAGTACTTC
NA	TRBV5-1	NA	TRBJ1-1	CASSLGGGSTEAFF	TGCGCCAGCAGCTTGGGGGGAGGGTCCACTGAAGCTTTCTTT
NA	TRBV7-2	TRBD2	TRBJ2-7	CASSIAGGLRLTYEQYF	TGTGCCAGCAGCATAGCGGGAGGGCTCCGATTAACTTACGAGCAGTACTTC
once	TRBV19	TRBD1	TRBJ1-5	CASRTGGSQPQHF	TGTGCCAGCAGGACAGGGGGCAGTCAGCCCCAGCATTTT
NA	TRBV6-5	TRBD1	TRBJ1-3	CASRRDSLSGNTIYF	TGTGCCAGCAGGAGGGACAGCCTTTCTGGAAACACCATATATTTT
NA	TRBV2	TRBD2	TRBJ2-1	CASSEMREGNNEQFF	TGTGCCAGCAGTGAGATGCGGGAGGGCAACAATGAGCAGTTCTTC
NA	TRBV6-5	NA	TRBJ2-5	CAAPRGGGGQRQYF	TGTGCCGCCCCGAGGGGTGGGGGGGGGCAACGCCAGTACTTC
NA	TRBV3-1/TRBV3-2	TRBD1	TRBJ1-5	CASSQDGGGGQPQHF	TGTGCCAGCAGCCAAGATGGAGGGGGCGGTCAGCCCCAGCATTTT
NA	TRBV7-9	TRBD1	TRBJ2-7	CASSLFGQGVSYEQYF	TGTGCCAGCAGCTTATTCGGACAGGGAGTTTCCTACGAGCAGTACTTC
few	TRBV5-1	NA	TRBJ1-3	CASSPDPDSANTIYF	TGCGCCAGCAGCCCGGACCCGGACAGTGCAAACACCATATATTTT
once	TRBV19	TRBD1	TRBJ2-2	CASSRQGLNTGELFF	TGTGCCAGTAGTAGACAGGGCTTGAACACCGGGGAGCTGTTTTTT
NA	TRBV6-2/TRBV6-3	NA	TRBJ1-1	CASSYRGGRTEAFF	TGTGCCAGCAGTTACAGGGGGGGACGGACTGAAGCTTTCTTT
NA	TRBV2	NA	TRBJ1-2	CASSGLVGYGYTF	TGTGCCAGCAGTGGGCTAGTTGGCTATGGCTACACCTTC
NA	TRBV5-1	TRBD1	TRBJ1-6	CASSSGTGNSPLHF	TGCGCCAGCAGCTCCGGGACAGGCAATTCACCCCTCCACTTT
NA	TRBV4-1	NA	TRBJ2-4	CASSQDRVLPAKNIQYF	TGCGCCAGCAGCCAAGATCGTGTTCTCCCAGCCAAAAACATTCAGTACTTC
NA	TRBV6-5	NA	TRBJ1-2	CASSYGRRRQVYGYTF	TGTGCCAGCAGTTACGGACGCCGTCGACAGGTCTATGGCTACACCTTC
NA	TRBV13	NA	TRBJ2-1	CASSLLVSYNEQFF	TGTGCCAGCAGCTTATTAGTCTCCTACAATGAGCAGTTCTTC
NA	TRBV27	TRBD1	TRBJ1-1	CASSSWTGMNTEAFF	TGTGCCAGCAGTTCCTGGACAGGAATGAACACTGAAGCTTTCTTT
NA	TRBV3-1/TRBV3-2	NA	TRBJ2-7	CASSQPRFGEQYF	TGTGCCAGCAGCCAACCCAGGTTCGGCGAGCAGTACTTC
NA	TRBV24-1	NA	TRBJ2-3	CATSDPMIAESFTDTQYF	TGTGCCACCAGTGATCCCATGATAGCGGAGAGTTTCACAGATACGCAGTATTTT
NA	TRBV27	NA	TRBJ1-5	CASRARQDSNQPQHF	TGTGCCAGCCGTGCTCGACAGGATAGCAATCAGCCCCAGCATTTT
NA	TRBV7-9	TRBD2	TRBJ2-3	CASSSRVASGGSTDTQYF	TGTGCCAGCAGCTCCAGAGTTGCTAGCGGGGGGAGCACAGATACGCAGTATTTT
NA	TRBV7-9	TRBD1	TRBJ1-1	CASSLGQGDTEAFF	TGTGCCAGCAGCTTAGGACAGGGGGACACTGAAGCTTTCTTT
NA	TRBV30	NA	TRBJ2-3	CAWRPGGVTDTQYF	TGTGCCTGGAGACCTGGCGGGGTCACAGATACGCAGTATTTT
NA	TRBV7-9	TRBD1	TRBJ2-5	CASSPWTGQETQYF	TGTGCCAGCAGCCCCTGGACAGGACAAGAGACCCAGTACTTC
few	TRBV3-1/TRBV3-2	TRBD1	TRBJ2-6	CASSRRDRTSGANVLTF	TGTGCCAGCAGCCGACGGGACAGAACTTCTGGGGCCAACGTCCTGACTTTC
NA	TRBV6-1	NA	TRBJ1-5	CASSDAYFSNQPQHF	TGTGCCAGCAGTGACGCCTACTTTAGCAATCAGCCCCAGCATTTT
once	TRBV28	TRBD1	TRBJ2-7	CASSYSLGTGGSEQYF	TGTGCCAGCAGTTACTCCTTGGGGACAGGGGGCTCCGAGCAGTACTTC
NA	TRBV7-6	TRBD2	TRBJ2-3	CASSFGSGIVADTQYF	TGTGCCAGCAGCTTTGGTAGCGGGATTGTGGCAGATACGCAGTATTTT
NA	TRBV19	NA	TRBJ1-2	CASSPTGDRSYGYTF	TGTGCCAGTAGTCCTACGGGGGACCGAAGCTATGGCTACACCTTC
NA	TRBV7-9	TRBD1	TRBJ2-7	CASSSETLDRGQVTYEQYF	TGTGCCAGCAGCTCCGAAACCTTAGACCGAGGACAGGTAACCTACGAGCAGTACTTC
NA	TRBV28	TRBD1	TRBJ2-7	CASSPGTGPAYEQYF	TGTGCCAGCAGTCCCGGGACAGGACCCGCCTACGAGCAGTACTTC
NA	TRBV6-1	TRBD1	TRBJ1-2	CASSETRGRSYYGYTF	TGTGCCAGCAGTGAAACGAGGGGGCGTTCTTACTATGGCTACACCTTC
NA	TRBV28	NA	TRBJ1-2	CASAWRGGNYGYTF	TGTGCCAGCGCTTGGAGGGGGGGCAACTATGGCTACACCTTC
NA	TRBV12-5	TRBD2	TRBJ2-1	CASGAGTSPEQFF	TGTGCTAGTGGTGCCGGGACTAGCCCTGAGCAGTTCTTC
NA	TRBV3-1/TRBV3-2	NA	TRBJ2-1	CASSPETNDFGYNEQFF	TGTGCCAGCAGCCCAGAGACTAACGACTTCGGATACAATGAGCAGTTCTTC
NA	TRBV1	NA	TRBJ1-5	CTSSQKPGQTLGGNQPQHF	TGCACCAGCAGCCAAAAACCGGGACAGACCTTGGGGGGCAATCAGCCCCAGCATTTT
NA	TRBV30	TRBD1	TRBJ1-5	CAWSVQGNQPQHF	TGTGCCTGGAGTGTACAGGGGAATCAGCCCCAGCATTTT
NA	TRBV6-4	NA	TRBJ1-2	CASSEPRRPVGSPQAGYTF	TGTGCCAGCAGTGAACCACGCCGTCCGGTGGGCAGTCCCCAGGCTGGCTACACCTTC
NA	TRBV28	NA	TRBJ1-5	CASSLDQGHQPQHF	TGTGCCAGCAGTTTAGACCAGGGTCACCAGCCCCAGCATTTT
NA	TRBV30	TRBD1	TRBJ2-2	CAWSVSDRDTGELFF	TGTGCCTGGAGTGTATCCGACAGGGACACCGGGGAGCTGTTTTTT
few	TRBV27	TRBD1	TRBJ1-2	CASSPTGGKYYGYTF	TGTGCCAGCAGCCCGACAGGGGGGAAATACTATGGCTACACCTTC
NA	TRBV30	TRBD2	TRBJ2-3	CAWGLAGATDTQYF	TGTGCCTGGGGACTAGCGGGGGCCACAGATACGCAGTATTTT
NA	TRBV4-1	NA	TRBJ2-7	CASSQVTGGVEQYF	TGCGCCAGCAGCCAAGTCACAGGGGGGGTGGAGCAGTACTTC
NA	TRBV7-6	TRBD1	TRBJ1-3	CASSSEYRGSSGNTIYF	TGTGCCAGCAGCTCTGAATACAGGGGGAGCTCTGGAAACACCATATATTTT
NA	TRBV5-1	NA	TRBJ2-2	CASSLGVNTGELFF	TGCGCCAGCAGCTTGGGTGTAAACACCGGGGAGCTGTTTTTT